This TCR beta chain emerged from a study of CD8 T cells in ankylosing spondylitis. The study's findings and limits: A TCR beta motif of fewer than ten highly homologous variants seemed to mark ankylosing spondylitis blood. With a CD8+ phenotype, disease-linked clones were relatively rare in peripheral blood. Significantly higher representation of disease-linked clones was reported for matched ankylosing spondylitis synovial fluid. In reactive arthritis synovial fluid and blood, some motif variants had been reported before.

Comment on this clonotype: Its antigen is currently unknown.

Generation of TCR beta libraries employed quantitative 5'-RACE incorporating molecular barcodes. TCRdb re-called the 5' RACE reads through MiXCR, storing one row per CDR3 protein. The repertoire includes 350,000 or so distinct CDR3 sequences, less than 9.5% of them detected once, and roughly 14% sits in the top ten. CDR3 length: 12 residues. With 0 bases removed from V and 7 bases from J, the gap between germline ends came to 5 bases. Germline V gives CDR1 LNHNV, CDR2 YYDKDF (reference sequence). The sample taken for sequencing was blood, either unsorted or a sorted T cell fraction (not recorded which). The clonotype was recovered from a male donor with ankylosing spondylitis. V is TRBV15 and J is TRBJ2-3; D remains ambiguous. The CDR3 bases are TGTGCCACCAGCAGAGATAGGAATACGCAGTATTTT. It yields the protein CATSRDRNTQYF.